Below, 26 T cell receptor beta chains from the same sample are listed, as sequenced in a study of cytomegalovirus exposure and HLA in healthy donors. PCR employed 60 Vbeta and 13 Jbeta primers. The repertoire was sequenced with immunoSEQ multiplex PCR; TCRdb's copy has only in-frame clones and lacks some. The repertoire consists of fewer than 150,000 clones, with approximately 70% occurring once and the leading ten covering approximately 15%. Specimen: PBMCs. These receptor sequences come from a human donor in good health.

The gene calls are TRBV19 and TRBJ2-1, with TRBD2 matching 8 bases. This CDR3 has 14 residues. The V gene's germline CDR1 is LNHDA and CDR2 SQIVND (reference sequence). J gave up 10 bases and V 6 bases, and 11 bases lay outside the gene matches. DNA of the CDR3: TGTGCCAGTAGCCAACCGGGACTAGTGGAAGAGCAGTTCTTC. Translation: CASSQPGLVEEQFF. The full variable domain, with the rest looked up from reference TRBV19 and TRBJ2-1, is DGGITQSPKYLFRKEGQNVTLSCEQNLNHDAMYWYRQDPGQGLRLIYYSQIVNDFQKGDIAEGYSVSREKKESFPLTVTSAQKNPTAFYLCASSQPGLVEEQFFGPGTRLTVL.

The chain has TRBV19 and TRBJ1-1; D unresolved. V lost 7 bases and J lost 1, with 10 bases in between. The germline gives CDR1 LNHDA, CDR2 SQIVND (reference sequence). This CDR3 comprises 13 residues. CDR3 in DNA: TGTGCCAGTAACCCACTTGGGAACACTGAAGCTTTCTTT. This codes for CASNPLGNTEAFF.

The V gene is TRBV7-9, the J gene TRBJ1-1, with D uncertain. Trimming left V 5 bases short and J 10 bases short, with 11 bases between. Looked up from germline, CDR1 is SEHNR and CDR2 is FQNEAQ (reference sequence). This CDR3 is built from 11 residues. The DNA of the CDR3 is TGTGCCAGCAGCCCCCAGGTTGCAGCTTTCTTT. Protein: CASSPQVAAFF. The whole variable domain, remainder taken from reference TRBV7-9 and TRBJ1-1, is DTGVSQNPRHKITKRGQNVTFRCDPISEHNRLYWYRQTLGQGPEFLTYFQNEAQLEKSRLLSDRFSAERPKGSFSTLEIQRTEQGDSAMYLCASSPQVAAFFGQGTRLTVV.

This clone was recorded a few times. V is TRBV18 and J is TRBJ1-2; unclear D gene. This CDR3 has 17 residues. From germline, CDR1 is KGHSH and CDR2 LQKENI. Deletions cut 3 bases from V and 7 bases from J, with 24 bases between. CDR3 amino acids: CASSPGPGSTTASGYTF. The CDR3, as DNA: TGTGCCAGCTCACCCGGGCCGGGGTCTACGACCGCCTCTGGCTACACCTTC.

The rearrangement joins TRBV5-4 to TRBJ1-4; unclear D gene. Germline V gene lookup returns CDR1 SGHNT and CDR2 YYREEE (reference sequence). The CDR3 length is 14 residues. The germline V and J ends were trimmed by 4 bases and 7 bases, with 14 bases remaining between them. The CDR3 loop is CASSLRVVIEKLFF. The CDR3 DNA reads as TGTGCCAGCAGCCTGAGGGTAGTGATTGAAAAACTGTTTTTT.

The gene calls are TRBV7-9 and TRBJ2-1; tentatively, D is TRBD2 (7 bases). CDR3 length equals 17 residues. Germline V gives CDR1 SEHNR, CDR2 FQNEAQ (reference sequence). The V end lost 4 bases, the J end lost 7 bases, and 23 bases lay between the germline ends. This chain's CDR3 is CASSSGGRFGSANEQFF. As DNA, the CDR3 is TGTGCCAGCAGCTCCGGGGGGCGGTTCGGGAGTGCAAATGAGCAGTTCTTC. The full variable domain, completed using reference TRBV7-9 and TRBJ2-1, is DTGVSQNPRHKITKRGQNVTFRCDPISEHNRLYWYRQTLGQGPEFLTYFQNEAQLEKSRLLSDRFSAERPKGSFSTLEIQRTEQGDSAMYLCASSSGGRFGSANEQFFGPGTRLTVL.

V and J are TRBV7-2 and TRBJ2-7; tentatively, D is TRBD2 (5 bases). This CDR3 has 14 amino acids. Per the germline V gene, CDR1 is SGHTA and CDR2 is FQGNSA. Between the trimmed V and J ends, which lost 3 bases and 1 base, there was a span of 10 bases. The CDR3 nucleotides are TGTGCCAGCAGCTTCTCACGGACTTCCTACGAGCAGTACTTC. Translation: CASSFSRTSYEQYF.

This clone showed up just a few times. The chain is built from TRBV29-1 and TRBJ2-1, with 10 bases matching TRBD2. CDR1 SQVTM and CDR2 ANQGSEA come from the germline V gene. The CDR3 length is 15 residues. J gave up 8 bases and V 8 bases, and 15 bases lay outside the gene matches. The CDR3: CSILKRGGITDEQFF. The CDR3 nucleotides are TGCAGCATACTCAAGCGGGGGGGCATTACAGATGAGCAGTTCTTC.

The J gene is TRBJ1-2, the V gene TRBV9, with a possible D match to TRBD1 (5 bases). Germline V gene data show CDR1 as SGDLS and CDR2 as YYNGEE. The V gene lost 2 bases and the J gene lost 3 bases, with 11 bases spanning the gap. This CDR3 region has 14 residues. CDR3: CASSVGAAYYGYTF. CDR3 in DNA: TGTGCCAGCAGCGTTGGGGCCGCCTACTATGGCTACACCTTC.

This clone was seen more than once but under ten times. V usage is TRBV4-1 and J usage is TRBJ2-2; TRBD1 matches 8 bases. V shed 4 bases and J 4 bases; nucleotides not matched to a gene: 8. The CDR3 length is 16 residues. CDR1 and CDR2 (germline): MGHRA, YSYEKL. The CDR3 reads CASSLVRGRSTGELFF. The CDR3, as DNA: TGCGCCAGCAGCCTAGTCAGGGGGCGAAGCACCGGGGAGCTGTTTTTT.

The chain uses TRBV5-1 and TRBJ2-7, with unresolved D. CDR3 length: 15 residues. Deletions cut 0 bases from V and 2 bases from J, with 12 bases between. The V gene's germline CDR1 is SGHRS and CDR2 YFSETQ. The CDR3 DNA sequence: TGCGCCAGCAGCTTGGGCCCCGGAGAGGCCTACGAGCAGTACTTC. Amino acid sequence: CASSLGPGEAYEQYF. Looking up the rest from reference TRBV5-1 and TRBJ2-7 gives the full variable domain: KAGVTQTPRYLIKTRGQQVTLSCSPISGHRSVSWYQQTPGQGLQFLFEYFSETQRNKGNFPGRFSGRQFSNSRSEMNVSTLELGDSALYLCASSLGPGEAYEQYFGPGTRLTVT.

This chain links TRBV5-6 with TRBJ2-7, with TRBD2 identical over 9 bases. CDR1 is SGHDT and CDR2 is YYEEEE in the germline V gene. This CDR3 has 16 residues. V shed 2 bases, J shed 4 bases, and the junction held 10 bases outside the gene matches. CDR3 region: CASSFGEASGIYEQYF. DNA of the CDR3: TGTGCCAGCAGCTTTGGGGAGGCTAGCGGGATTTACGAGCAGTACTTC.

The chain carries TRBV7-8 and TRBJ2-5; D is ambiguous. Germline V gene data show CDR1 as SGHVS and CDR2 as FQNEAQ. V dropped 3 bases and J dropped 5 bases, with 16 bases sitting between them. The CDR3 has 15 residues. The CDR3 nucleotides are TGTGCCAGCAGCTTCCGGGTAGCAAGATGGGAGACCCAGTACTTC. Amino acid sequence: CASSFRVARWETQYF. The whole variable domain, remainder taken from reference TRBV7-8 and TRBJ2-5, is GAGVSQSPRYKVAKRGQDVALRCDPISGHVSLFWYQQALGQGPEFLTYFQNEAQLDKSGLPSDRFFAERPEGSVSTLKIQRTQQEDSAVYLCASSFRVARWETQYFGPGTRLLVL.

The chain uses TRBV29-1 and TRBJ1-6, with 9 nucleotides matching TRBD1. J gave up 9 bases and V 7 bases, and 7 bases lay outside the gene matches. The germline V gene encodes CDR1 SQVTM and CDR2 ANQGSEA. The CDR3 spans 13 residues. In nucleotides, the CDR3 is TGCAGCGCCCGGACAGGGGAGGGTTCACCCCTCCACTTT. This gives the protein CSARTGEGSPLHF.

This rearrangement joins TRBV6-5 to TRBJ2-1; 7 bases align to TRBD1. The junction had 8 bases not matched to a gene; V was cut back by 4 bases and J by 5 bases. Germline CDR1 MNHEY, CDR2 SVGAGI. The CDR3 is 15 residues long. The chain's CDR3 is CASSLYRGSDNEQFF. Written as DNA, the CDR3 is TGTGCCAGCAGTTTATACAGGGGTAGTGACAATGAGCAGTTCTTC.

The genes are TRBV4-1 and TRBJ2-1; 9 bases map to TRBD1. V dropped 4 bases and J dropped 4; count of bases not matched to a gene: 8. Per germline, CDR1 MGHRA and CDR2 YSYEKL. CDR3 length: 16 amino acids. CDR3 bases: TGCGCCAGCAGCCCGACACCGGGACAGGGTTACAATGAGCAGTTCTTC. It specifies CASSPTPGQGYNEQFF.

The chain uses TRBV6-5 and TRBJ2-5, with D uncertain. Matching the DNA end better, TRBJ2-7 makes the J call doubtful. The CDR3 loop spans 12 amino acids. Germline values: CDR1 MNHEY, CDR2 SVGAGI. The CDR3 DNA follows: TGTGCCAGCAGTCCCACCTCCTACGAGCAGTACTTC. Translated: CASSPTSYEQYF.

CDR3 sequence (DNA): TGTGCCAGCAGCGCTTCCGGGACTAGCGGGGGGGATACGCAGTATTTT. It codes for CASSASGTSGGDTQYF. V is TRBV5-6 and J is TRBJ2-3; 15 bases are shared with TRBD2. The CDR3 has 16 residues. V lost 4 bases to trimming and J lost 6 bases; unmatched junction nucleotides: 6. CDR1 SGHDT and CDR2 YYEEEE come from the germline V gene.

V and J are TRBV4-1 and TRBJ2-1; 7 nucleotides align to TRBD1. V dropped 5 bases and J dropped 12; count of bases not matched to a gene: 10. The CDR3 runs to 13 residues. Germline values: CDR1 MGHRA, CDR2 YSYEKL. The CDR3 nucleotides are TGCGCCAGCAGCGATGACAGGGATTGCGGGCAGTTCTTC. It translates to CASSDDRDCGQFF.

The chain joins TRBV4-1 to TRBJ1-2; D unresolved. V lost 4 bases to trimming and J lost 1 base, with 7 bases between them. The CDR3 consists of 13 residues. Germline V gives CDR1 MGHRA, CDR2 YSYEKL. The CDR3 protein is CASSRADNYGYTF. The CDR3 DNA follows: TGCGCCAGCAGCCGAGCGGATAACTATGGCTACACCTTC.

The chain has TRBV5-1 and TRBJ1-1; a possible D gene is TRBD1 (5 bases). The V gene's germline CDR1 is SGHRS and CDR2 YFSETQ. The length of the CDR3 is 13 residues. V was clipped by 8 bases and J by 2 bases, with 13 bases between them. CDR3 sequence: CASSEGTNTEAFF. In DNA form, the CDR3 reads TGCGCCAGTTCTGAGGGGACTAACACTGAAGCTTTCTTT.

The chain has TRBV5-1 and TRBJ1-2; 8 bases are a match to TRBD1. The CDR3 extends over 15 amino acids. Germline V gives CDR1 SGHRS, CDR2 YFSETQ. After removal of 0 bases from V and 8 bases from J, the junction contained 9 bases not matched to a gene. This CDR3 reads CASSLAYFGTGGYTF. CDR3 coding DNA: TGCGCCAGCAGCTTGGCCTATTTCGGGACAGGAGGCTACACCTTC.

In this sample, this clone turned up a few times. The gene calls are TRBV7-3 and TRBJ1-6; 8 bases align to TRBD1. The CDR3 contains 15 residues. V lost 4 bases to trimming and J lost 6 bases; unmatched junction nucleotides: 5. Per the germline V gene, CDR1 is SGHTA and CDR2 is FQGTGA. The CDR3 DNA reads as TGTGCCAGCAGCTCCACAGGGGGTCGTAATTCACCCCTCCACTTT. It specifies CASSSTGGRNSPLHF. The full variable domain, in which reference TRBV7-3 and TRBJ1-6 provide the parts outside the CDR3, is GAGVSQTPSNKVTEKGKYVELRCDPISGHTALYWYRQSLGQGPEFLIYFQGTGAADDSGLPNDRFFAVRPEGSVSTLKIQRTERGDSAVYLCASSSTGGRNSPLHFGNGTRLTVT.

The chain couples TRBV15 to TRBJ1-4, with 9 nucleotides matching TRBD1. The germline gives CDR1 LNHNV, CDR2 YYDKDF (reference sequence). This CDR3 contains 16 residues. The V gene end was trimmed by 0 bases and the J gene end by 12 bases; junction bases not matched to a gene: 11. CDR3 DNA sequence: TGTGCCACCAGCAGAGAGGGGACAGGGATGAAGGGGGAACTGTTTTTT. Its protein product is CATSREGTGMKGELFF.

This chain uses TRBV7-9 with TRBJ2-7, with a tentative D call TRBD1 (5 bases). Germline CDR1 is SEHNR and CDR2 is FQNEAQ (reference sequence). The CDR3 consists of 15 residues. V lost 5 bases and J lost 1, with 15 bases in between. The chain's CDR3 is CASSNPQGGSYEQYF. CDR3 nucleotides: TGTGCCAGCAGCAACCCGCAGGGTGGGTCCTACGAGCAGTACTTC.

The V gene is TRBV27, the J gene TRBJ2-1; 8 positions agree with TRBD2. V lost 7 bases to trimming and J lost 7 bases; unmatched junction nucleotides: 12. Germline values: CDR1 MNHEY, CDR2 SMNVEV (reference sequence). CDR3 length equals 15 residues. The CDR3 here is CASMTKRERWNEQFF. For the CDR3, the DNA is TGTGCCAGCATGACGAAGCGGGAGAGGTGGAATGAGCAGTTCTTC.